The clone carrying this TCR beta chain has more than one count but fewer than ten. What it recognizes is unknown. The data were taken from a study of T cells in Graves' hyperthyroidism and ophthalmopathy. Study at large: Blood was drawn when the patient was first diagnosed and still untreated.

The CDR3 regions of TCR beta were amplified from RNA transcripts. HTBI primers were the set used in a first-round RT-PCR of the TCR CDR3. TCRdb re-derived calls from the multiplex PCR reads in MiXCR, one entry per CDR3 protein. The sample has about 550,000 distinct CDR3 sequences; around 20% are singletons. Study-level results: Ophthalmopathy and stable hyperthyroidism were told apart by a 13 V-J model.

Patients between 18 and 65 years old had hyperthyroidism, newly diagnosed and lasting under 2 months. 10 ml of fresh peripheral blood supplied the PBMCs. The CDR3 is made up of 14 amino acids. The V end was cut by 1 base, the J end by 1 base, with 8 bases between. Germline V gene sequence: CDR1 SGHRS, CDR2 YFSETQ. The sequence derives from a man between 18 and 29 years old with Graves' hyperthyroidism. V gene TRBV5-1 combines with J gene TRBJ1-1; D may be TRBD1 (5 bases). The sample comprised blood. Here the CDR3 reads CASSLQQENTEAFF. CDR3 DNA: TGCGCCAGCAGCTTGCAACAGGAGAACACTGAAGCTTTCTTT.